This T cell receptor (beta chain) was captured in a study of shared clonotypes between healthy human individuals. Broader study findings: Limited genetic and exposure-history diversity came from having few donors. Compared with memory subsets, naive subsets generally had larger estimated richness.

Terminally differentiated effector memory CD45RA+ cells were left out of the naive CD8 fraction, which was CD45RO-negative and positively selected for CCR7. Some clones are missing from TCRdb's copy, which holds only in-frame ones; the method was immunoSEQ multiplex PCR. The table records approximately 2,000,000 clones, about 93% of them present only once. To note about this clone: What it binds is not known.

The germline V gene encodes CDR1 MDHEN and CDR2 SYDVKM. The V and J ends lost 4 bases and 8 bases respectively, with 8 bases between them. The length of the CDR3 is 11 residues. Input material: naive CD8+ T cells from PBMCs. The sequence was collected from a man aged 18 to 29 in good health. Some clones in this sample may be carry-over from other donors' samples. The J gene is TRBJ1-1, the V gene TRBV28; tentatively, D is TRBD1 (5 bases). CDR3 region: CASSWDSEAFF. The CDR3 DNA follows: TGTGCCAGCAGTTGGGACTCCGAAGCTTTCTTT.